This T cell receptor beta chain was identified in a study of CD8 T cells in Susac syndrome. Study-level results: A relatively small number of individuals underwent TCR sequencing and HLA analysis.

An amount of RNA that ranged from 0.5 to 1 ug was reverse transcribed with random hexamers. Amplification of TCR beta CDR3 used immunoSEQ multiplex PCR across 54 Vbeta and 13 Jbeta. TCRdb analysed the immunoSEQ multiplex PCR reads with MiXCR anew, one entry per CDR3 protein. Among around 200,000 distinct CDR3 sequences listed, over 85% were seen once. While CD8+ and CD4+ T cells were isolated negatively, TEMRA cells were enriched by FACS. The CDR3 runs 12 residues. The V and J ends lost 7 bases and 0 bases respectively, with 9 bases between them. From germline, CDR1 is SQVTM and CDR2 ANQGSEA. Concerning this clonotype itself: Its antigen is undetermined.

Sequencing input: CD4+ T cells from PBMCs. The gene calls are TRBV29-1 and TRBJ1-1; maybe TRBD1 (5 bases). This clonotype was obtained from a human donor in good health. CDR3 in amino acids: CSGGQMNTEAFF. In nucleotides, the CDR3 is TGCAGCGGCGGACAAATGAACACTGAAGCTTTCTTT.